These 5 T cell receptor beta chains share one sample of origin, sequenced in a study of CD8+CD57+ T cells in acquired aplastic anemia. The study profiled TCR beta VDJ and CDR3 using genomic DNA as template. One entry per CDR3 protein, called by TCRdb with MiXCR from the reads. The table lists fewer than 250,000 distinct CDR3 sequences, approximately 51% of them singletons. Patients chosen for sequencing had shown CD8+CD57+ cell expansion by flow cytometry. The sample was sorted CD4+, CD8+, or CD8+CD57+ T cells (not recorded which) from PBMCs. The source is a human donor with aplastic anemia.

V is TRBV20-1 and J is TRBJ2-3; 11 nucleotides line up with TRBD2. The germline CDR1 and CDR2 sequences are DFQATT and SNEGSKA (reference sequence). Trimming cost V 4 bases and J 4 bases; bases outside gene matches: 10. This CDR3 has 16 residues. As DNA, the CDR3 is TGCAGTGCTATGGCCGGTGGTAGCGGGGGGGCAGATACGCAGTATTTT. Translating gives CSAMAGGSGGADTQYF.

Note on this clonotype: At one boundary the junction diverges from the germline segment, which might be a read error. The chain links TRBV20-1 to TRBJ1-6, with a tentative D call TRBD1 (5 bases). CDR1 is DFQATT, CDR2 SNEGSKA, per germline (reference sequence). The CDR3 has 12 amino acids. The CDR3 DNA is TGCAGTGCTAGGGCAGGGAATTCATCCCTCCACTTT. This translates into CSARAGNSSLHF.

This clonotype turned up a few times. The V gene is TRBV20-1, the J gene TRBJ2-7; D unresolved. Germline assignment: CDR1 DFQATT and CDR2 SNEGSKA (reference sequence). The CDR3 is made up of 14 amino acids. The V gene lost 1 base and the J gene lost 0 bases, with 10 bases spanning the gap. CDR3 nucleotide sequence: TGCAGTGCTAGAGGAGCAGAACACTCCTACGAGCAGTACTTC. It translates to CSARGAEHSYEQYF.

This clonotype was picked up a small number of times. This rearrangement joins TRBV2 to TRBJ2-3; 12 bases are a match to TRBD2. This CDR3 is 17 amino acids long. Germline loops: CDR1 SNHLY, CDR2 FYNNEI. Germline trimming cut 5 bases from V and 5 bases from J; bases unmatched to any gene: 11. The CDR3 loop reads CASSYSLTSGRLDTQYF. The CDR3 DNA reads as TGTGCCAGCAGTTACTCGTTAACTAGCGGGAGGTTAGATACGCAGTATTTT.

This clonotype was detected many times. The chain has TRBV6-1 and TRBJ2-7; D unclear. This CDR3 has 14 residues. The germline V and J ends were trimmed by 1 base and 4 bases, with 11 bases remaining between them. The germline gives CDR1 MNHNS, CDR2 SASEGT. CDR3 residues: CASSEVVVEYEQYF. The CDR3 bases are TGTGCCAGCAGTGAAGTGGTGGTTGAGTACGAGCAGTACTTC.